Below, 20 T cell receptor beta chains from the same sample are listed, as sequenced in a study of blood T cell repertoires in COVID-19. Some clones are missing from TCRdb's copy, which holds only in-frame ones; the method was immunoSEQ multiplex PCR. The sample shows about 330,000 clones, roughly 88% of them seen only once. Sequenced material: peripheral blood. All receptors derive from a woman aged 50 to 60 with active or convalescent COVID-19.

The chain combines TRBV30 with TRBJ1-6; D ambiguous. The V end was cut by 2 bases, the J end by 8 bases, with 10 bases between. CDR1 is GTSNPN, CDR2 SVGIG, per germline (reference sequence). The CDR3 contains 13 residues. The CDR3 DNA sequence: TGTGCCTGGAGTACGGCAGGTGATTCACCCCTCCACTTT. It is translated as CAWSTAGDSPLHF.

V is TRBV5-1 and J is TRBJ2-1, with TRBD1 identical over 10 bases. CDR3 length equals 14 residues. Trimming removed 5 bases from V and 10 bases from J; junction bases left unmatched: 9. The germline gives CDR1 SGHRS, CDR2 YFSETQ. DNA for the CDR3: TGCGCCAGCAGTTCGGGACAGGGGCAAGGGGAGCAGTTCTTC. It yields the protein CASSSGQGQGEQFF. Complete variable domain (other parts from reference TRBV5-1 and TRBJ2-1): KAGVTQTPRYLIKTRGQQVTLSCSPISGHRSVSWYQQTPGQGLQFLFEYFSETQRNKGNFPGRFSGRQFSNSRSEMNVSTLELGDSALYLCASSSGQGQGEQFFGPGTRLTVL.

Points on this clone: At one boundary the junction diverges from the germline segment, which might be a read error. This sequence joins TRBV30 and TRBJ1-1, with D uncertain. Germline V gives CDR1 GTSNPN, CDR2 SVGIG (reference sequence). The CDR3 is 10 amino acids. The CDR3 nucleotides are TGTGCCTGGAGTGTCCTACAGCCCCTCTTT. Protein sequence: CAWSVLQPLF.

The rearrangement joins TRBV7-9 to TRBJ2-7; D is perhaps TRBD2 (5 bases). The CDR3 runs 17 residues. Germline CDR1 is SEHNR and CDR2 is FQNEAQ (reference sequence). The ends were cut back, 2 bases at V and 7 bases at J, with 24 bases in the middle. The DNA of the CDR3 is TGTGCCAGCAGCTTATCCACCCCACGTCCGGGGTCTGGGGAGCAGTACTTC. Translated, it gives CASSLSTPRPGSGEQYF.

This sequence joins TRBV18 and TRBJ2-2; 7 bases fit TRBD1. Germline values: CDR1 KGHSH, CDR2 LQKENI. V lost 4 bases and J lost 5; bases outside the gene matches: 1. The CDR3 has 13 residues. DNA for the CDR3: TGTGCCAGCTCACAGGGGGCTACCGGGGAGCTGTTTTTT. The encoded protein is CASSQGATGELFF.

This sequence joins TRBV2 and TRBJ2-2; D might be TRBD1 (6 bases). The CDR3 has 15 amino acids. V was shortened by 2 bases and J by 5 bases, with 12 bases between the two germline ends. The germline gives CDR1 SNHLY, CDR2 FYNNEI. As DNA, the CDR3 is TGTGCCAGCAGTGAACTAGGGGGTGATACCGGGGAGCTGTTTTTT. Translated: CASSELGGDTGELFF.

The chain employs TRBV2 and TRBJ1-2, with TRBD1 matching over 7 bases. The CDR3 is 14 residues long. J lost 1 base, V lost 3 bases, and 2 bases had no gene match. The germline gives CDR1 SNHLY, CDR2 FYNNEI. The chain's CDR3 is CASSDQGVNYGYTF. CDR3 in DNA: TGTGCCAGCAGTGACCAGGGGGTTAACTATGGCTACACCTTC.

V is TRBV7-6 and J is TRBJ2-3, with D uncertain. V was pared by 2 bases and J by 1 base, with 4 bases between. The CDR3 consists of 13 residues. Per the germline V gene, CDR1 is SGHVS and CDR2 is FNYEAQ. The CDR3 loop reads CASSLQGTDTQYF. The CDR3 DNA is TGTGCCAGCAGCTTACAGGGCACAGATACGCAGTATTTT.

CDR3 region: CASSISRTYEQYF. The CDR3 coding sequence is TGTGCCAGTAGTATATCCAGAACCTACGAGCAGTACTTC. The V call is TRBV19, the J call TRBJ2-7; D gene uncertain. CDR1 LNHDA and CDR2 SQIVND come from the germline V gene (reference sequence). V was pared by 2 bases and J by 2 bases, with 7 bases between. The CDR3 is 13 amino acids.

The CDR3 bases are TGTGCCAGCACCCCCGGGGGAGGTATCTCTGGAAACACCATATATTTT. Translating it yields CASTPGGGISGNTIYF. The gene calls are TRBV7-2 and TRBJ1-3; D is perhaps TRBD1 (5 bases). In germline, CDR1 is SGHTA, CDR2 FQGNSA. V gave up 7 bases and J gave up 0 bases, with 16 bases separating them. The CDR3 sequence is 16 residues long.

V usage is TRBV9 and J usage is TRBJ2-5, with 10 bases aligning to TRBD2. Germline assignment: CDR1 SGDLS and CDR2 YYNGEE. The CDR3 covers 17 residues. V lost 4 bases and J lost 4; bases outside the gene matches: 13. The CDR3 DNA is TGTGCCAGCAGCCCTAACCGGCTAGCGGGAGTTCGAGAGACCCAGTACTTC. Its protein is CASSPNRLAGVRETQYF.

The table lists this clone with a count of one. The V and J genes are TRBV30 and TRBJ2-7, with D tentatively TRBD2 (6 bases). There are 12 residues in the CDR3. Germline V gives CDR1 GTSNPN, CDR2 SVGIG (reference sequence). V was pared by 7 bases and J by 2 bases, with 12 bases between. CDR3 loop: CAFDGGTYEQYF. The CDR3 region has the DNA TGTGCCTTCGACGGGGGAACCTACGAGCAGTACTTC.

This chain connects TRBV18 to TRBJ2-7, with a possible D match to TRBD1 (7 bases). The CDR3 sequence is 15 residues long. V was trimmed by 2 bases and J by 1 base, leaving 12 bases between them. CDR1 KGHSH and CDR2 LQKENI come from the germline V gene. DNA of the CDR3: TGTGCCAGCTCACCAGGGGCAGGGGGGTCCTACGAGCAGTACTTC. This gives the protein CASSPGAGGSYEQYF.

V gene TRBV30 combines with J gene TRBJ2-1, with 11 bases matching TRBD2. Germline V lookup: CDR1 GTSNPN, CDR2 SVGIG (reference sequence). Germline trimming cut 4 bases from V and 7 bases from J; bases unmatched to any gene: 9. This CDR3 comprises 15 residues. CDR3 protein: CAWIPPASGRNEQFF. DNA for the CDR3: TGTGCCTGGATACCGCCGGCTAGCGGGAGGAATGAGCAGTTCTTC.

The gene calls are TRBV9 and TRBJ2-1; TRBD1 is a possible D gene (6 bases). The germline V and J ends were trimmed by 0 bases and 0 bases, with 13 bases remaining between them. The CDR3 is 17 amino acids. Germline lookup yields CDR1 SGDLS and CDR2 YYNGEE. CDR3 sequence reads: CASSVVGAPSSYNEQFF. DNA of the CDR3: TGTGCCAGCAGCGTAGTGGGGGCACCGAGCTCCTACAATGAGCAGTTCTTC.

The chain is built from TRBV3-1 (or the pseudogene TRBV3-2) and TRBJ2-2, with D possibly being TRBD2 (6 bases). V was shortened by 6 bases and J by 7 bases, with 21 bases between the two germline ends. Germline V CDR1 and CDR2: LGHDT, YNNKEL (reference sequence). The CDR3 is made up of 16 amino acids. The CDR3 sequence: CASRATPGLLGGELFF. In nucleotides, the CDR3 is TGTGCCAGCAGAGCCACACCGGGACTGCTGGGCGGGGAGCTGTTTTTT.

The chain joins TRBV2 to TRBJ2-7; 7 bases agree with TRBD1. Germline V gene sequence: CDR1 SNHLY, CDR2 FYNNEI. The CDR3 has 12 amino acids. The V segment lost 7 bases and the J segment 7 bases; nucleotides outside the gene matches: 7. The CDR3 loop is CASMDRLREQYF. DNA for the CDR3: TGTGCCAGCATGGACAGGTTAAGGGAGCAGTACTTC.

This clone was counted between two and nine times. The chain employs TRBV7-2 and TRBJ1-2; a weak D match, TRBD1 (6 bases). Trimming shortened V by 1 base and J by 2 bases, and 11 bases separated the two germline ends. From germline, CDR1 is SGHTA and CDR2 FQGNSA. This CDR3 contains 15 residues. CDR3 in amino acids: CASSLGGQPNYGYTF. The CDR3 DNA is TGTGCCAGCAGCTTAGGAGGACAGCCGAACTATGGCTACACCTTC.

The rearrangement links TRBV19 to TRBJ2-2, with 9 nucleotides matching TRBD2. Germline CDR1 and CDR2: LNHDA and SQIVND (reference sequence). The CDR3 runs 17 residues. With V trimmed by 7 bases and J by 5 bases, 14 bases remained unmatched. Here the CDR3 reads CASTRSPLAGRTGELFF. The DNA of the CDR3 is TGTGCCAGTACCCGCTCTCCACTAGCGGGCAGAACCGGGGAGCTGTTTTTT.

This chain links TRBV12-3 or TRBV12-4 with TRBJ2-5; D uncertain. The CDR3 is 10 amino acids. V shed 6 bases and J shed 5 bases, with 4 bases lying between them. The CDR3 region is CASSRETQYF. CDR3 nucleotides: TGTGCCAGCAGCAGGGAGACCCAGTACTTC.